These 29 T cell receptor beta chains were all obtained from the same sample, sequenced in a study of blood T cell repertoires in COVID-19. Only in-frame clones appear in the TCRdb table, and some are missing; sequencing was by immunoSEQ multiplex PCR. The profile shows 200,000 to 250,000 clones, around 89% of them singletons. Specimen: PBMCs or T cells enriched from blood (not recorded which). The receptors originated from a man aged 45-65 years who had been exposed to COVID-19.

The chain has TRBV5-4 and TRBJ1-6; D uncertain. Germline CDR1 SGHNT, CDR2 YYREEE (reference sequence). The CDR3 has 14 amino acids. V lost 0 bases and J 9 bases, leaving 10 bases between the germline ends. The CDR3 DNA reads TGTGCCAGCAGCTTGGCACAGAGCGGTTCACCCCTCCACTTT. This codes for CASSLAQSGSPLHF.

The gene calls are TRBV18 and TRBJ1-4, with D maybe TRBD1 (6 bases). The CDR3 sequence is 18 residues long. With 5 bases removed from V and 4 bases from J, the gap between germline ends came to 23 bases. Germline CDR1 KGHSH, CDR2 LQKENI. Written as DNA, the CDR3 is TGTGCCAGCTCAATCCTCCGGGACAAGCTCTCGTTTAATGAAAAACTGTTTTTT. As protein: CASSILRDKLSFNEKLFF.

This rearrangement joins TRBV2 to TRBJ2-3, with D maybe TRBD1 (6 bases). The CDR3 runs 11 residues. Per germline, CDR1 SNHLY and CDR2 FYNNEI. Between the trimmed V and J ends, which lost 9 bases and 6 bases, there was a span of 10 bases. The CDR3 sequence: CASTGLDTQYF. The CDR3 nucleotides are TGTGCCAGTACAGGGTTGGATACGCAGTATTTT.

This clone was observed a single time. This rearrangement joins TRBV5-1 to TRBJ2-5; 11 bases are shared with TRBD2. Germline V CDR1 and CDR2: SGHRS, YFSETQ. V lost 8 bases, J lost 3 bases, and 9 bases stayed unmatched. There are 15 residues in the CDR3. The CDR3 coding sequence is TGCGCCAGTGGCTGGGGACTAGCGGATGAAGAGACCCAGTACTTC. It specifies CASGWGLADEETQYF.

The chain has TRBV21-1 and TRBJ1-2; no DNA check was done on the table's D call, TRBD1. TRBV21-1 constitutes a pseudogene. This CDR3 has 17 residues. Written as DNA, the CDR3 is TGTGCCAGCAGCAAAATCGGTAAACAGGGGAGCGACTATGGCTACACCTTC. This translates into CASSKIGKQGSDYGYTF.

In DNA form, the CDR3 reads TGTGCCAGCTCGGTAGGACAGGGCAATCAGCCCCAGCATTTT. It codes for CASSVGQGNQPQHF. The chain combines TRBV18 with TRBJ1-5, with 7 positions matching TRBD1. Germline CDR1 reads KGHSH; CDR2 reads LQKENI. This CDR3 comprises 14 residues. V dropped 6 bases and J dropped 2; count of bases not matched to a gene: 4.

The CDR3 nucleotides are TGTGCCAGCTATGAAACAGGGGGATTCCGGTTGGACACTGAAGCTTTCTTT. This translates into CASYETGGFRLDTEAFF. V usage is TRBV28 and J usage is TRBJ1-1, with 8 bases matching TRBD1. This CDR3 is built from 17 residues. V shed 8 bases and J 3 bases; nucleotides not matched to a gene: 17. Germline lookup yields CDR1 MDHEN and CDR2 SYDVKM.

CDR3 in amino acids: CASSVGLGQGAVSLHF. In nucleotides, the CDR3 is TGTGCCAGCAGCGTAGGTTTGGGGCAGGGGGCGGTTTCCCTCCACTTT. The V gene is TRBV9, the J gene TRBJ1-6, with TRBD1 matching over 8 bases. The V and J ends lost 0 bases and 14 bases, in that order; junction bases with no gene match: 13. This CDR3 region has 16 residues. The germline V gene has CDR1 SGDLS and CDR2 YYNGEE.

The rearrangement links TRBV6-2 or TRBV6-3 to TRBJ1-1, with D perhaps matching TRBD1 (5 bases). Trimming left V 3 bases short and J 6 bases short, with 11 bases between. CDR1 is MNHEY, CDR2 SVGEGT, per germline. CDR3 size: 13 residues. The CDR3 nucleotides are TGTGCCAGCAGTTATACAGGAAGGGCTGAAGCTTTCTTT. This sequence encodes CASSYTGRAEAFF.

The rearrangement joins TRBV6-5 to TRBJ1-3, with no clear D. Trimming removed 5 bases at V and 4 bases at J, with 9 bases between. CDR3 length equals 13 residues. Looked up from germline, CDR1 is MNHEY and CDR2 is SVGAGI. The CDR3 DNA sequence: TGTGCCAGCAGTCTCGGGGAGGGAAACACCATATATTTT. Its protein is CASSLGEGNTIYF.

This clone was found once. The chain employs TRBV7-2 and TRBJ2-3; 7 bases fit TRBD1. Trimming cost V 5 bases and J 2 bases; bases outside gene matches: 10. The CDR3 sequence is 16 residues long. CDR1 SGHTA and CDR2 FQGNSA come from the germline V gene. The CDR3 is CASSALRGSHTDTQYF. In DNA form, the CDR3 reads TGTGCCAGCAGCGCCCTCAGGGGGTCCCACACAGATACGCAGTATTTT.

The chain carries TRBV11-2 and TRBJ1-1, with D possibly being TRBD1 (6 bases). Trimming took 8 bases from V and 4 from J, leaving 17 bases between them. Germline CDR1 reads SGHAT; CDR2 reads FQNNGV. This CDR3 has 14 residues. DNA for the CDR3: TGTGCCAGCGGACTGAGGGGGATTGTCACTGAAGCTTTCTTT. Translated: CASGLRGIVTEAFF. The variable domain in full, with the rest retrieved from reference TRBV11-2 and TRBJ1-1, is EAGVAQSPRYKIIEKRQSVAFWCNPISGHATLYWYQQILGQGPKLLIQFQNNGVVDDSQLPKDRFSAERLKGVDSTLKIQPAKLEDSAVYLCASGLRGIVTEAFFGQGTRLTVV.

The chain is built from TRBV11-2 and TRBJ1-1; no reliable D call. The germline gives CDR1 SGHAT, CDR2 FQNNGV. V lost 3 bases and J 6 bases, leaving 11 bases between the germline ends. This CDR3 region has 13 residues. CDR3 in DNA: TGTGCCAGCAGCTTCTACCGGACTGCTGAAGCTTTCTTT. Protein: CASSFYRTAEAFF.

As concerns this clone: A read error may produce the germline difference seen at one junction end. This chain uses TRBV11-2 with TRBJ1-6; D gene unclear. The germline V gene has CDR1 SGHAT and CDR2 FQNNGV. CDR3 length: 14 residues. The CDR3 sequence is CASSLESPYSPLHF. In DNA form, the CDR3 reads TGTGCCAGCAGCTTAGAGAGCCCGTATTCGCCCCTCCACTTT.

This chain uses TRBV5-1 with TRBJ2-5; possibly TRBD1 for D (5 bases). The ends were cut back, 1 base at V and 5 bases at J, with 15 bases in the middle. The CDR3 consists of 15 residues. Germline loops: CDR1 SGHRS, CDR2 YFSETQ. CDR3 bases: TGCGCCAGCAGCTTGATAGGTCAAAAGGGGGAGACCCAGTACTTC. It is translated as CASSLIGQKGETQYF.

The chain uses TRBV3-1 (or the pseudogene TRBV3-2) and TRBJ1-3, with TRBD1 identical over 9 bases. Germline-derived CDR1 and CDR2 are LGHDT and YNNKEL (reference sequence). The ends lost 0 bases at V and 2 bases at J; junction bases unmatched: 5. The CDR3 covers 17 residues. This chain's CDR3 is CASSQDRGTGTGNTIYF. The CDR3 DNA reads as TGTGCCAGCAGCCAAGATAGGGGGACAGGGACTGGAAACACCATATATTTT.

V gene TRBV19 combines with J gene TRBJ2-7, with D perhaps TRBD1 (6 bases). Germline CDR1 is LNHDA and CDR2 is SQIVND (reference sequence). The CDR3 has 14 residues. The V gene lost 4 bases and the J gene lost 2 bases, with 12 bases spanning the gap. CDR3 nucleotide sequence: TGTGCCAGTAGTACCAGGGGACAAACCTACGAGCAGTACGTC. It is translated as CASSTRGQTYEQYV.

CDR3 in DNA: TGTGCCAGCAGCGGGGGGGGCAGGGCCAATTCACCCCTCCACTTT. Translation: CASSGGGRANSPLHF. V is TRBV9 and J is TRBJ1-6; weak D call: TRBD1 (6 bases). The CDR3 has 15 amino acids. Germline loops: CDR1 SGDLS, CDR2 YYNGEE. The V end lost 3 bases, the J end lost 7 bases, and 14 bases lay between the germline ends.

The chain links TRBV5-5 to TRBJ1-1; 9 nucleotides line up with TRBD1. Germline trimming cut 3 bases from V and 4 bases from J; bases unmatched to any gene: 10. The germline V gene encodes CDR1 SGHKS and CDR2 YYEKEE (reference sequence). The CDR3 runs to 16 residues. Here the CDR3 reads CASSSRPEGQGTEAFF. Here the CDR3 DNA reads TGTGCCAGCAGCTCCCGCCCCGAGGGACAGGGCACTGAAGCTTTCTTT.

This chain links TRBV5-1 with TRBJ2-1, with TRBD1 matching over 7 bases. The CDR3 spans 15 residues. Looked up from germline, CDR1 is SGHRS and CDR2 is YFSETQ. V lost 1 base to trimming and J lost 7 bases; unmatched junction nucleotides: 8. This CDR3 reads CASSLWAGGANEQFF. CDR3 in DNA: TGCGCCAGCAGCTTGTGGGCAGGGGGTGCGAATGAGCAGTTCTTC.

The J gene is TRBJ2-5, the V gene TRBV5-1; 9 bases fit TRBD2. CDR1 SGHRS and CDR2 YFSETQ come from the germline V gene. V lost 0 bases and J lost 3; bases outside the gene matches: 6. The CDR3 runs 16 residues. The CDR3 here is CASSLELAGAKETQYF. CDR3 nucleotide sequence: TGCGCCAGCAGCTTGGAATTAGCGGGAGCAAAAGAGACCCAGTACTTC.

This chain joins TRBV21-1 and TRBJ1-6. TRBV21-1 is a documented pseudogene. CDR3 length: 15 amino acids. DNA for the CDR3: TGTGCCAGCAGCAGCCACCCGTCGGGTTATTCACCCCTCCACTTT. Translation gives CASSSHPSGYSPLHF.

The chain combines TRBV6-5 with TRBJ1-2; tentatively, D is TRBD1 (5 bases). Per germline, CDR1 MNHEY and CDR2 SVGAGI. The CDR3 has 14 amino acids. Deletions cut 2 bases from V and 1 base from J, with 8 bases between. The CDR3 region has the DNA TGTGCCAGCAGTTACCTAGGGGTTAACTATGGCTACACCTTC. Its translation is CASSYLGVNYGYTF.

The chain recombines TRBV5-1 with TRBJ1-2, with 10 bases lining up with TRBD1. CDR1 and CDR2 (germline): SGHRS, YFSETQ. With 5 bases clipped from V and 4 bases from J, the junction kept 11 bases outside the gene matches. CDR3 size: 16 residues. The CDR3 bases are TGCGCCAGCAGTTGGGGAGGACAGGGGGTTTCCTATGGCTACACCTTC. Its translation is CASSWGGQGVSYGYTF.

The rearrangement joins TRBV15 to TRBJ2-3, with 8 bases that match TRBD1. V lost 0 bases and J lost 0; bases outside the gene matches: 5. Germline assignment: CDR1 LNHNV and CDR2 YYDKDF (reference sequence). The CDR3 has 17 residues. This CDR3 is CATSREGQGISTDTQYF. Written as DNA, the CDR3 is TGTGCCACCAGCAGAGAAGGACAGGGAATTAGCACAGATACGCAGTATTTT.

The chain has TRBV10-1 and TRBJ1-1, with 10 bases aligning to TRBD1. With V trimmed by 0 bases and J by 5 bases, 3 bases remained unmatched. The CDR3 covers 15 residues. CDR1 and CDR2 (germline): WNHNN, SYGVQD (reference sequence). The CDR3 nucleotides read TGCGCCAGCAGTGAGTCCCGGGGACAGGGGACTGAAGCTTTCTTT. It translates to CASSESRGQGTEAFF.

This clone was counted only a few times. In DNA, the CDR3 is TGCGCCAGCAGCTTACAGCCGAATCAGCCCCAGCATTTT. It is translated as CASSLQPNQPQHF. The chain carries TRBV5-1 and TRBJ1-5; D unclear. The CDR3 runs 13 residues. Trimming cost V 2 bases and J 4 bases, with 7 bases left between them. In germline, CDR1 is SGHRS, CDR2 YFSETQ.

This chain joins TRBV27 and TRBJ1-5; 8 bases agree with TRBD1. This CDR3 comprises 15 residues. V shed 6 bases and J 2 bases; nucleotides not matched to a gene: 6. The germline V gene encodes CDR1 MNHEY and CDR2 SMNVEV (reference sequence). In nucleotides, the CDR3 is TGTGCCAGCAGCCCACTGACAGGGGGCAATCAGCCCCAGCATTTT. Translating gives CASSPLTGGNQPQHF.

The CDR3 coding sequence is TGCGCCAGCAGCTTGGAGCCTAGCGGAGGGGAGACCCAGTACTTC. Translation gives CASSLEPSGGETQYF. V gene TRBV5-1 combines with J gene TRBJ2-5; 7 nucleotides line up with TRBD2. The V gene's germline CDR1 is SGHRS and CDR2 YFSETQ. Trimming removed 0 bases from V and 5 bases from J; junction bases left unmatched: 7. The CDR3 covers 15 residues.